This T cell receptor (beta chain) was identified in a study of cytomegalovirus exposure and HLA in healthy donors. Broader study findings: The authors later found HLA-associated TCR beta chains more clonally expanded than equally common others. The likely origin of a cluster of highly shared sequence variants was a sequencing artifact.

In the case of this clone: The antigen remains undetermined.

From germline, CDR1 is SGHDN and CDR2 FVKESK. The length of the CDR3 is 16 residues. Losses at the gene ends were 3 bases for V and 4 bases for J; bases not matched to a gene: 10. This PCR relied on a set of 60 Vbeta primers and 13 Jbeta primers. Sequencing used immunoSEQ multiplex PCR; TCRdb keeps in-frame clones, though not all of them. The data contain roughly 110,000 clones, 60% to 80% of them singletons. The chain combines TRBV14 with TRBJ2-7; 9 bases line up with TRBD1. This sequence was found in a boy younger than 18 in good health and CMV-seronegative. Sequenced input: PBMCs. CDR3 protein: CASSHILGTGTYEQYF. CDR3 coding DNA: TGTGCCAGCAGCCATATATTGGGGACAGGGACGTACGAGCAGTACTTC.